Listed here are 2 T cell receptor beta chains from one sample, sequenced in a study of T cell responses to AZD1222 COVID-19 vaccine (dated by TCRdb to the early 2020s). The sample's time point label is to be understood as: baseline before first vaccination. Libraries were constructed by the immunoSEQ multiplex PCR assay. TCRdb stores this immuneACCESS table with in-frame sequences only. Part of the clones is absent; in the studies checked, under half of the shortfall reflects unresolved V genes, and no reason is known for the rest. Recorded for this sample are 65,000 to 85,000 clones; 70% to 90% of them occurred a single time. The top ten hold 9.5% to 13% of the sample. The sequencing here drew on peripheral blood, taken on day 0 of AZD1222 vaccination. These receptor sequences come from an adult in good health.

This chain links TRBV11-3 with TRBJ2-5, with unresolved D. With 5 bases removed from V and 2 bases from J, the gap between germline ends came to 6 bases. The germline V gene has CDR1 SGHNT and CDR2 YENEEA. This CDR3 has 12 amino acids. The CDR3 DNA reads as TGTGCCAGCAGCCCCGCACAAGAGACCCAGTACTTC. Protein product: CASSPAQETQYF.

The chain has TRBV20-1 and TRBJ1-2, with a tentative D call TRBD1 (5 bases). Germline CDR1 reads DFQATT; CDR2 reads SNEGSKA (reference sequence). V was pared by 4 bases and J by 6 bases, with 9 bases between. The CDR3 has 11 amino acids. The CDR3 region has the DNA TGCAGTGCTACAGGGAATGATGGCTACACCTTC. Translating gives CSATGNDGYTF.